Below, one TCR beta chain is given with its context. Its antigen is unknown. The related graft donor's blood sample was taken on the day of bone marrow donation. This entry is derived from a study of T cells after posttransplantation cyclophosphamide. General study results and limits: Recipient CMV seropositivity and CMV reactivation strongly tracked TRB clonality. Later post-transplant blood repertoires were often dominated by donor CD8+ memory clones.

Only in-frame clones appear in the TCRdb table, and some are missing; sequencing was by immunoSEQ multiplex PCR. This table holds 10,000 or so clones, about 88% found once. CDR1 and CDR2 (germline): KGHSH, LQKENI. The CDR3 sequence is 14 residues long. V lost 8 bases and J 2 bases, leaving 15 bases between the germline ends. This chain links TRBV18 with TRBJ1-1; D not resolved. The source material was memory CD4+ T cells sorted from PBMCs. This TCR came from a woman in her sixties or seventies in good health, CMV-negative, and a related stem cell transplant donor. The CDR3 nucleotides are TGTGCCAGCACAAAAGAGGCCGTCAACACTGAAGCTTTCTTT. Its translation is CASTKEAVNTEAFF.